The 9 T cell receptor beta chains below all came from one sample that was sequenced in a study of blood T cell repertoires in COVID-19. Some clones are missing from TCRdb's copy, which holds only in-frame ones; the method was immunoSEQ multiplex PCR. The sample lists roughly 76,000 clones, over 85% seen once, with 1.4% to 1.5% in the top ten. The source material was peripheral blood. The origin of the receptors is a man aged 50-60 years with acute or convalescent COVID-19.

CDR3 region: CASTRTSGEGYEQYF. The CDR3 coding sequence is TGTGCCAGCACCCGGACTAGCGGGGAGGGCTACGAGCAGTACTTC. The genes are TRBV11-2 and TRBJ2-7; 12 bases match TRBD2. Per the germline V gene, CDR1 is SGHAT and CDR2 is FQNNGV. Trimming took 7 bases from V and 3 from J; bases not matched to a gene: 7. The CDR3 is 15 amino acids. Full variable domain (remainder filled in from reference TRBV11-2 and TRBJ2-7): EAGVAQSPRYKIIEKRQSVAFWCNPISGHATLYWYQQILGQGPKLLIQFQNNGVVDDSQLPKDRFSAERLKGVDSTLKIQPAKLEDSAVYLCASTRTSGEGYEQYFGPGTRLTVT.

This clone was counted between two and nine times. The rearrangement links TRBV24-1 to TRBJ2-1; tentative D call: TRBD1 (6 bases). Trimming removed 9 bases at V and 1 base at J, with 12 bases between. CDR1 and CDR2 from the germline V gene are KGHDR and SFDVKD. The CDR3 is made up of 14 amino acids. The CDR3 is CATSGGISYNEQFF. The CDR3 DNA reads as TGTGCCACCTCTGGGGGCATATCCTACAATGAGCAGTTCTTC.

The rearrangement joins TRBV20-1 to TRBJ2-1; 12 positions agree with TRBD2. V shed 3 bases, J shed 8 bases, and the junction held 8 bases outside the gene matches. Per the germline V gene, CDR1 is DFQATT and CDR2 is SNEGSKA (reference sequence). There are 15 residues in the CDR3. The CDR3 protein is CSASELAGGGDEQFF. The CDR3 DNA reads TGCAGTGCTAGTGAACTAGCGGGAGGAGGGGATGAGCAGTTCTTC.

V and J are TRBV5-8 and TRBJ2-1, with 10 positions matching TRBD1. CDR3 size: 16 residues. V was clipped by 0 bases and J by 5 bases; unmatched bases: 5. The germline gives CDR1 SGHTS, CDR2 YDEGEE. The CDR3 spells CASSLGGDRGHNEQFF. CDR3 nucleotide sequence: TGTGCCAGCAGCTTGGGGGGCGACAGGGGGCACAATGAGCAGTTCTTC.

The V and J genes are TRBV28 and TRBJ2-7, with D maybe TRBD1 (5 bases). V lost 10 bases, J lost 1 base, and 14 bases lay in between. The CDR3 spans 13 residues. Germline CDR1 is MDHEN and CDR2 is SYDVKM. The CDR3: CATRKQESYEQYF. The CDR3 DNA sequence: TGTGCCACCAGGAAACAGGAATCCTACGAGCAGTACTTC.

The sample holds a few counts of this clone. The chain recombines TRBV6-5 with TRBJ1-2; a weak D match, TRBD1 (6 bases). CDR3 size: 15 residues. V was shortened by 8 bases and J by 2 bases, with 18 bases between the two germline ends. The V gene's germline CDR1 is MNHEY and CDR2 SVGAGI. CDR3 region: CASEGRGGENYGYTF. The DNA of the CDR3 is TGTGCCAGCGAAGGGAGGGGGGGGGAAAACTATGGCTACACCTTC.

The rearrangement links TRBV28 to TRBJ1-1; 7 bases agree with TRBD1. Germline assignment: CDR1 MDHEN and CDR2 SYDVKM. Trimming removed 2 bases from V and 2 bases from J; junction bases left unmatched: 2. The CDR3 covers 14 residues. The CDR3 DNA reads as TGTGCCAGCAGTTTAAGGGGGCTAAACACTGAAGCTTTCTTT. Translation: CASSLRGLNTEAFF.

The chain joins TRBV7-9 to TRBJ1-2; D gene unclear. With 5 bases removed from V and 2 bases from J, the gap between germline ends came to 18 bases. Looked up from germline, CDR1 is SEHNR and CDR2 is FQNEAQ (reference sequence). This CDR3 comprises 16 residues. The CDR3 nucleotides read TGTGCCAGCAGCCCCTCAGACCGCCTACAGAACTATGGCTACACCTTC. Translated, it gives CASSPSDRLQNYGYTF. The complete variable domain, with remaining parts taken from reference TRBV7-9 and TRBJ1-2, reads DTGVSQNPRHKITKRGQNVTFRCDPISEHNRLYWYRQTLGQGPEFLTYFQNEAQLEKSRLLSDRFSAERPKGSFSTLEIQRTEQGDSAMYLCASSPSDRLQNYGYTFGSGTRLTVV.

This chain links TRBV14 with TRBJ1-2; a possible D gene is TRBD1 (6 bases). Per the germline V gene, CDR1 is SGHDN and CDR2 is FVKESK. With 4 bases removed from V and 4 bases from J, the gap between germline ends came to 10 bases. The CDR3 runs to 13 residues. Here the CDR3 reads CASSLGQIYGYTF. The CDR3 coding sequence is TGTGCCAGCAGCCTCGGACAGATCTATGGCTACACCTTC.